This TCR beta chain appears in the sequencing data of a study of tumor-infiltrating lymphocytes in primary liver carcinoma. Starting material of about 480 ng total RNA yielded TCR beta cDNA via a constant-region primer. Three-round nested multiplex PCR performed with slightly modified ARM-PCR produced the TCR beta libraries. TRBV1-TRBV30 forward and Cbeta reverse primers drove the first two roughly 10-cycle rounds. TCRdb recomputed calls from the multiplex PCR reads with MiXCR, one row per CDR3 protein. The sample holds 300,000 to 350,000 distinct CDR3 sequences, more than 55% seen once. Alongside blood RNA obtained from unsorted whole blood, germline DNA was also extracted. This clonotype has a handful of counts. This CDR3 is 16 amino acids long. CDR1 and CDR2 from the germline V gene are MNHEY and SVGAGI. Germline trimming cut 0 bases from V and 5 bases from J; bases unmatched to any gene: 6.

The chain links TRBV6-5 to TRBJ2-5; TRBD2 matches 10 bases. The specimen was peripheral blood. The receptor's source is a woman aged 30 to 39 with primary liver carcinoma and hepatitis B virus infection. CDR3 residues: CASSYSGIAGGETQYF. The CDR3 DNA is TGTGCCAGCAGTTACTCAGGCATAGCGGGAGGTGAGACCCAGTACTTC.